The 28 T cell receptor beta chains in this list originate from one sample, sequenced in a study of blood T cell repertoires in COVID-19 (dated by TCRdb to 2020 to 2022). Library creation used the immunoSEQ multiplex PCR assay. Entries here come from immuneACCESS through TCRdb and include only in-frame sequences with V and J called. Some clones fail to appear in such tables; in the studies checked, an unresolved V gene covers under half of the shortfall, and the cause of the remainder is unknown. Counted in this sample were fewer than 600,000 clones; roughly 90% of them appeared once. Around 1.9% of the sample rests with the top ten. Sequencing used PBMCs or T cells enriched from blood (not recorded which). These receptor sequences come from a woman between 40 and 55 years old who had recovered from COVID-19.

The gene calls are TRBV6-5 and TRBJ2-1; D may be TRBD2 (5 bases). Looked up from germline, CDR1 is MNHEY and CDR2 is SVGAGI. Trimming stripped 0 bases from V and 10 bases from J, with 13 bases between. The CDR3 spans 14 residues. The CDR3 region has the DNA TGTGCCAGCAGTTACTCGGCGACTACGTACGAGCAGTTCTTC. Translating it yields CASSYSATTYEQFF.

The rearrangement links TRBV7-9 to TRBJ2-1; 13 nucleotides line up with TRBD2. This CDR3 has 18 residues. CDR1 SEHNR and CDR2 FQNEAQ come from the germline V gene (reference sequence). Trimming cost V 5 bases and J 0 bases; bases outside gene matches: 7. CDR3 protein: CASSGLGLAGVSYNEQFF. As DNA, the CDR3 is TGTGCCAGCAGCGGACTCGGACTAGCGGGAGTCTCCTACAATGAGCAGTTCTTC.

This chain joins TRBV19 and TRBJ1-2; TRBD1 matches at 7 bases. The V gene end was trimmed by 9 bases and the J gene end by 4 bases; junction bases not matched to a gene: 5. CDR3 length equals 12 residues. CDR1 is LNHDA and CDR2 is SQIVND in the germline V gene (reference sequence). CDR3 region: CASQQGFYGYTF. DNA of the CDR3: TGTGCCAGCCAACAGGGGTTCTATGGCTACACCTTC.

The rearrangement uses TRBV18 and TRBJ2-7, with D uncertain. In germline, CDR1 is KGHSH, CDR2 LQKENI. V was shortened by 3 bases and J by 4 bases, with 10 bases between the two germline ends. This CDR3 has 13 amino acids. CDR3 residues: CASSPRATYEQYF. DNA for the CDR3: TGTGCCAGCTCACCGCGCGCCACTTACGAGCAGTACTTC.

The sample holds a few counts of this clone. The chain employs TRBV4-3 and TRBJ1-4; 8 nucleotides line up with TRBD1. The junction had 7 bases not matched to a gene; V was cut back by 0 bases and J by 7 bases. The CDR3 is 16 residues long. The V gene's germline CDR1 is LGHNA and CDR2 YSLEER. CDR3 in amino acids: CASSQEGTGKGEKLFF. In nucleotides, the CDR3 is TGCGCCAGCAGCCAAGAAGGGACAGGTAAAGGTGAAAAACTGTTTTTT.

The chain combines TRBV5-1 with TRBJ2-7, with 9 positions matching TRBD1. The germline V gene has CDR1 SGHRS and CDR2 YFSETQ. This CDR3 comprises 16 residues. V gave up 5 bases and J gave up 4 bases; unmatched junction bases: 13. CDR3 coding DNA: TGCGCCAGCAGTATTACAGGGGGCGCTTCTAGGTACGAGCAGTACTTC. This codes for CASSITGGASRYEQYF. Drawing the rest from reference TRBV5-1 and TRBJ2-7, the complete variable domain is KAGVTQTPRYLIKTRGQQVTLSCSPISGHRSVSWYQQTPGQGLQFLFEYFSETQRNKGNFPGRFSGRQFSNSRSEMNVSTLELGDSALYLCASSITGGASRYEQYFGPGTRLTVT.

The gene calls are TRBV5-4 and TRBJ2-7; 7 bases are a match to TRBD2. Per the germline V gene, CDR1 is SGHNT and CDR2 is YYREEE (reference sequence). The CDR3 totals 14 residues. The V segment lost 0 bases and the J segment 4 bases; nucleotides outside the gene matches: 4. The CDR3, as DNA: TGTGCCAGCAGCTTGGAAGCGGGAACGTACGAGCAGTACTTC. The encoded protein is CASSLEAGTYEQYF.

The chain links TRBV3-1 (or the pseudogene TRBV3-2) to TRBJ2-2; D might be TRBD1 (6 bases). This CDR3 is 12 amino acids long. CDR1 and CDR2 (germline): LGHDT, YNNKEL (reference sequence). Deletions cut 4 bases from V and 7 bases from J, with 7 bases between. CDR3 loop: CASSLDSGELFF. DNA for the CDR3: TGTGCCAGCAGCCTGGACAGCGGGGAGCTGTTTTTT.

This rearrangement joins TRBV18 to TRBJ1-2, with D possibly being TRBD1 (6 bases). The CDR3 runs to 16 residues. V was shortened by 6 bases and J by 2 bases, with 19 bases between the two germline ends. The germline V gene has CDR1 KGHSH and CDR2 LQKENI. As DNA, the CDR3 is TGTGCCAGCTCCTCGGCTGGACCAGGGGCCAACTATGGCTACACCTTC. Protein product: CASSSAGPGANYGYTF.

The gene calls are TRBV24-1 and TRBJ1-4, with 8 bases aligning to TRBD1. The CDR3 length is 14 residues. CDR1 KGHDR and CDR2 SFDVKD come from the germline V gene. V lost 5 bases, J lost 8 bases, and 6 bases stayed unmatched. The CDR3 sequence is CATSAPDREEKLFF. In DNA, the CDR3 is TGTGCCACCAGTGCTCCGGACAGGGAAGAAAAACTGTTTTTT.

The chain employs TRBV12-5 and TRBJ2-1; 8 nucleotides agree with TRBD1. J lost 4 bases, V lost 7 bases, and 9 bases had no gene match. CDR1 and CDR2 (germline): LGHNT, FRNRAP. The CDR3 sequence is 15 residues long. CDR3 nucleotide sequence: TGTGCTAGTGCCACCGGGACAGGTTTTTACAATGAGCAGTTCTTC. This translates into CASATGTGFYNEQFF.

The chain is built from TRBV11-2 and TRBJ1-1, with D hard to call. This CDR3 region has 12 residues. Germline values: CDR1 SGHAT, CDR2 FQNNGV. V gave up 5 bases and J gave up 8 bases, with 12 bases separating them. For the CDR3, the DNA is TGTGCCAGCAGCCAGACGGGATACGAAGCTTTCTTT. Its protein is CASSQTGYEAFF.

This sequence joins TRBV10-3 and TRBJ1-5; D remains unclear. CDR1 and CDR2 (germline): ENHRY, SYGVKD. V dropped 11 bases and J dropped 1 base, with 12 bases sitting between them. The CDR3 sequence is 13 residues long. DNA of the CDR3: TGTGCCGCCGGATTCGGGAGCAATCAGCCCCAGCATTTT. Its translation: CAAGFGSNQPQHF.

The chain recombines TRBV7-9 with TRBJ2-3; the D is unclear. CDR3 length: 14 residues. V dropped 2 bases and J dropped 2 bases, with 8 bases sitting between them. The germline V gene encodes CDR1 SEHNR and CDR2 FQNEAQ (reference sequence). In DNA form, the CDR3 reads TGTGCCAGCAGCTTAACTTCCTTCACAGATACGCAGTATTTT. Residues: CASSLTSFTDTQYF.

The V call is TRBV2, the J call TRBJ2-1; 12 bases map to TRBD2. V dropped 7 bases and J dropped 5; count of bases not matched to a gene: 6. Looked up from germline, CDR1 is SNHLY and CDR2 is FYNNEI. The CDR3 totals 15 residues. The CDR3 protein is CASKGLAGGNNEQFF. In nucleotides, the CDR3 is TGTGCCAGCAAGGGGCTAGCGGGAGGGAACAATGAGCAGTTCTTC.

The J gene is TRBJ1-1, the V gene TRBV4-3; 10 bases fit TRBD1. Looked up from germline, CDR1 is LGHNA and CDR2 is YSLEER. The CDR3 extends over 17 amino acids. The V and J ends lost 2 bases and 1 base, in that order; junction bases with no gene match: 7. The CDR3 bases are TGCGCCAGCAGCCAACCCCTCCGGGACAGGGGGAACACTGAAGCTTTCTTT. As protein: CASSQPLRDRGNTEAFF.

The chain has TRBV9 and TRBJ1-6, with a tentative D call TRBD1 (5 bases). V shed 6 bases and J shed 7 bases, with 11 bases lying between them. The V gene's germline CDR1 is SGDLS and CDR2 YYNGEE. The CDR3 is 13 residues long. CDR3 sequence (DNA): TGTGCCAGCATGTCAGGGTTGAATTCACCCCTCCACTTT. Translating gives CASMSGLNSPLHF.

V gene TRBV2 combines with J gene TRBJ2-7; 8 nucleotides align to TRBD1. Germline V gene data show CDR1 as SNHLY and CDR2 as FYNNEI. This CDR3 comprises 16 residues. Trimming removed 0 bases from V and 5 bases from J; junction bases left unmatched: 9. CDR3 sequence (DNA): TGTGCCAGCAGTGAAGCGGGCAGGGGGCGCGATCACGAGCAGTACTTC. It specifies CASSEAGRGRDHEQYF.

The CDR3 DNA sequence: TGTGCCAGCAGTCCCTTCGGGGATCGAACAGATACGCAGTATTTT. Translated: CASSPFGDRTDTQYF. The V and J genes are TRBV5-6 and TRBJ2-3, with a possible D match to TRBD2 (5 bases). V lost 5 bases and J 3 bases, leaving 16 bases between the germline ends. CDR1 and CDR2 (germline): SGHDT, YYEEEE. The CDR3 runs to 15 residues.

This clone turned up a few times. The chain links TRBV2 to TRBJ2-2, with 8 bases fitting TRBD2. V lost 8 bases, J lost 7 bases, and 9 bases stayed unmatched. CDR3 length: 14 residues. CDR1 and CDR2 (germline): SNHLY, FYNNEI. The CDR3 reads CASWPAGEDGELFF. The CDR3 region has the DNA TGTGCCAGCTGGCCAGCGGGAGAGGACGGGGAGCTGTTTTTT.

This chain uses TRBV30 with TRBJ2-1; D is possibly TRBD1 (6 bases). CDR1 and CDR2 from the germline V gene are GTSNPN and SVGIG (reference sequence). The CDR3 is made up of 16 amino acids. V was shortened by 0 bases and J by 3 bases, with 15 bases between the two germline ends. CDR3 region: CAWSVVGQRIYNEQFF. In DNA form, the CDR3 reads TGTGCCTGGAGTGTAGTAGGACAGCGTATCTACAATGAGCAGTTCTTC.

V gene TRBV11-2 combines with J gene TRBJ1-1; TRBD1 might be the D (5 bases). Deletions cut 1 base from V and 0 bases from J, with 9 bases between. Germline CDR1 is SGHAT and CDR2 is FQNNGV. The CDR3 loop spans 15 amino acids. The CDR3 region is CASSLVGGMNTEAFF. CDR3 nucleotide sequence: TGTGCCAGCAGCTTAGTTGGGGGGATGAACACTGAAGCTTTCTTT.

This clone was counted at least ten times. The chain recombines TRBV4-2 with TRBJ2-6; D remains unclear. Germline CDR1 and CDR2: LGHNA and YNFKEQ. This CDR3 region has 15 residues. Trimming stripped 0 bases from V and 1 base from J, with 4 bases between. The CDR3 DNA reads TGTGCCAGCAGCCAAGAGAGTTCTGGGGCCAACGTCCTGACTTTC. Translation gives CASSQESSGANVLTF.

The chain joins TRBV6-5 to TRBJ1-1; D gene ambiguous. CDR3 length: 13 amino acids. Germline CDR1 and CDR2: MNHEY and SVGAGI. V lost 3 bases and J lost 1, with 6 bases in between. The CDR3 loop reads CASSYWRNTEAFF. CDR3 in DNA: TGTGCCAGCAGTTATTGGAGGAACACTGAAGCTTTCTTT.

This clone has just a few counts. The chain couples TRBV5-4 to TRBJ2-3; 13 nucleotides line up with TRBD2. The CDR3 extends over 17 amino acids. Germline V CDR1 and CDR2: SGHNT, YYREEE (reference sequence). The V segment lost 2 bases and the J segment 5 bases; nucleotides outside the gene matches: 8. In DNA, the CDR3 is TGTGCCAGCAGCTTCGGACTAGCGGGAGTCAGAGGAGATACGCAGTATTTT. Protein product: CASSFGLAGVRGDTQYF.

The chain recombines TRBV3-1 (or the pseudogene TRBV3-2) with TRBJ1-6; TRBD1 matches 8 bases. Germline loops: CDR1 LGHDT, CDR2 YNNKEL (reference sequence). The CDR3 runs 15 residues. V gave up 1 base and J gave up 7 bases; unmatched junction bases: 3. The CDR3 nucleotides are TGTGCCAGCAGCCAAGGGACAGGGAACAATTCACCCCTCCACTTT. Its translation: CASSQGTGNNSPLHF.

The chain combines TRBV4-3 with TRBJ1-4; 9 bases fit TRBD1. The germline V gene has CDR1 LGHNA and CDR2 YSLEER. This CDR3 spans 19 amino acids. V lost 1 base to trimming and J lost 3 bases; unmatched junction nucleotides: 12. DNA for the CDR3: TGCGCCAGCAGCCAAGTCCCCTCATACAGGGGGCGGGCTAATGAAAAACTGTTTTTT. It encodes CASSQVPSYRGRANEKLFF.

This clone was counted between two and nine times. The chain couples TRBV6-2 or TRBV6-3 to TRBJ1-2; 10 bases are shared with TRBD1. CDR1 and CDR2 from the germline V gene are MNHEY and SVGEGT. With 4 bases clipped from V and 7 bases from J, the junction kept 9 bases outside the gene matches. This CDR3 has 15 residues. The CDR3 DNA is TGTGCCAGCAGTTCCCGGGGACAGGGGCTTTCTGGCTACACCTTC. Translated, it gives CASSSRGQGLSGYTF.